The sequence of this T cell receptor beta chain was determined in a study of human T cells and chemical hapten exposure. As for the study in general: TCR yields per sample varied, mainly owing to small pooled library volume differences.

Unfractionated whole blood was the source of the extracted total RNA. Germline lookup yields CDR1 LGHDT and CDR2 YNNKEL (reference sequence). The junction had 13 bases not matched to a gene; V was cut back by 5 bases and J by 6 bases. The length of the CDR3 is 17 residues. A word on this clonotype: What it binds is unknown.

Study results and limitations: DPC sensitization did not alter TCRs above 1 in 1000 frequency.

Unique molecular identifiers were attached to individual cDNA molecules during library preparation. TCRdb processed the reads anew with MiXCR; each CDR3 protein has one entry. The repertoire holds about 120,000 distinct CDR3 sequences, with 6.5% to 10% as singletons. The specimen was whole blood. This TCR came from a human donor in good health. Some clones in this sample may be carry-over from other donors' samples. The chain is built from TRBV3-1 and TRBJ2-1, with 10 bases identical to TRBD2. DNA of the CDR3: TGTGCCAGCAGCTCTCCTTGGACTAGCGGACCTCGCAATGAGCAGTTCTTC. Translation gives CASSSPWTSGPRNEQFF.